The rows below give T cell receptor beta chains drawn from one sample of a study of cytomegalovirus exposure and HLA in healthy donors. The table came from immunoSEQ multiplex PCR; TCRdb's copy has only in-frame clones and leaves some out. Of 210,000 or so clones listed, approximately 87% are singletons. Sequenced sample: PBMCs. The source of these receptors is a human donor in good health. The CDR3 runs from the conserved cysteine through the conserved F or W. Each record gives: CDR3 DNA, CDR3 protein, D gene, V gene, J gene, clone size. A D gene is named only where the DNA matches it firmly. Clone size, where shown, is once, few, many, or a class for clones that have expanded.

CDR3nt: TGTGCCTGCAATCTTCGACCCGTGGGGGGTGAGCAGTTCTTC
CDR3aa: CACNLRPVGGEQFF
d_gene: -
v_gene: TRBV30
j_gene: TRBJ2-1
abundance: -

CDR3nt: TGTGCCAGCAGTGAAGACACGCCTCATAGCAATCAGCCCCAGCATTTT
CDR3aa: CASSEDTPHSNQPQHF
d_gene: -
v_gene: TRBV6-1
j_gene: TRBJ1-5
abundance: -

CDR3nt: TGTGCCAGTAGTGCCTCTGTTGGCCTTCGAGAGACCCAGTACTTC
CDR3aa: CASSASVGLRETQYF
d_gene: -
v_gene: TRBV19
j_gene: TRBJ2-5
abundance: once

CDR3nt: TGTGCCAGCAGCCACCCGCCTGGCGGGAGCCTCCAAGAGACCCAGTACTTC
CDR3aa: CASSHPPGGSLQETQYF
d_gene: TRBD2
v_gene: TRBV4-2
j_gene: TRBJ2-5
abundance: -

CDR3nt: TGCAGTGGCGTGACAACCTACGAGCAGTACTTC
CDR3aa: CSGVTTYEQYF
d_gene: -
v_gene: TRBV20-1
j_gene: TRBJ2-7
abundance: -

CDR3nt: TGTGCCATCAGTGAGTCCCCAGGGGATTCACCCCTCCACTTT
CDR3aa: CAISESPGDSPLHF
d_gene: -
v_gene: TRBV10-3
j_gene: TRBJ1-6
abundance: -

CDR3nt: TGTGCCAGTAGTATTACGACTAGCGGAACTTACGAGCAGTACTTC
CDR3aa: CASSITTSGTYEQYF
d_gene: TRBD2
v_gene: TRBV19
j_gene: TRBJ2-7
abundance: -

CDR3nt: TGTGCCAGCAGCCTCGGGACAGGGAATACCGAAGCTTTCTTT
CDR3aa: CASSLGTGNTEAFF
d_gene: TRBD1
v_gene: TRBV7-6
j_gene: TRBJ1-1
abundance: once

CDR3nt: TGTGCCAGCAGTTCTACGGTCGGCACAGATACGCAGTATTTT
CDR3aa: CASSSTVGTDTQYF
d_gene: -
v_gene: TRBV6-6
j_gene: TRBJ2-3
abundance: -

CDR3nt: TGCGCCAGCAGTGAGGGACAGACAAACTATGGCTACACCTTC
CDR3aa: CASSEGQTNYGYTF
d_gene: TRBD1
v_gene: TRBV5-1
j_gene: TRBJ1-2
abundance: -

CDR3nt: TGTGCCAGCTCACCACTACAGGCCACAGATACGCAGTATTTT
CDR3aa: CASSPLQATDTQYF
d_gene: -
v_gene: TRBV18
j_gene: TRBJ2-3
abundance: -

CDR3nt: TGCGCCAGCAGTCTGTGGGCAGACAGGGAGCAGTTCTTC
CDR3aa: CASSLWADREQFF
d_gene: -
v_gene: TRBV5-1
j_gene: TRBJ2-1
abundance: -

CDR3nt: TGCGCCAGCTCCGGGACTAGCGGGAGCCCTAGCACAGATACGCAGTATTTT
CDR3aa: CASSGTSGSPSTDTQYF
d_gene: TRBD2
v_gene: TRBV10-2
j_gene: TRBJ2-3
abundance: -

CDR3nt: TGCGCCAGCAGCCAAGAGAGAATAGCGGGAGTATTCCACGAGCAGTACTTC
CDR3aa: CASSQERIAGVFHEQYF
d_gene: TRBD2
v_gene: TRBV4-3
j_gene: TRBJ2-7
abundance: -